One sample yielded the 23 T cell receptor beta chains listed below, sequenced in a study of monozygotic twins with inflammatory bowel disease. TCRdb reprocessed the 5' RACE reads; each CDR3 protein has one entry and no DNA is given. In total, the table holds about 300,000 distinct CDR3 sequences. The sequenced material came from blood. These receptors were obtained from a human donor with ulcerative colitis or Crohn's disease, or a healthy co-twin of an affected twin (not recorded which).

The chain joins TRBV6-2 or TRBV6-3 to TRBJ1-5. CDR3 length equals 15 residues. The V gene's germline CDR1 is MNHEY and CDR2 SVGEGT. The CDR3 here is CASSWEASSNQPQHF.

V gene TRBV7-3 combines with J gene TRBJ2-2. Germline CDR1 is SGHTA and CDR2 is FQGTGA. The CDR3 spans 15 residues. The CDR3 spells CASSLAETNTGELFF. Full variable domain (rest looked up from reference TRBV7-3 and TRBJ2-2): GAGVSQTPSNKVTEKGKYVELRCDPISGHTALYWYRQSLGQGPEFLIYFQGTGAADDSGLPNDRFFAVRPEGSVSTLKIQRTERGDSAVYLCASSLAETNTGELFFGEGSRLTVL.

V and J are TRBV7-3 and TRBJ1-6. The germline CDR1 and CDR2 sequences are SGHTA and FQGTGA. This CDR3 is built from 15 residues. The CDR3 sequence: CASSLVGGHNSPLHF.

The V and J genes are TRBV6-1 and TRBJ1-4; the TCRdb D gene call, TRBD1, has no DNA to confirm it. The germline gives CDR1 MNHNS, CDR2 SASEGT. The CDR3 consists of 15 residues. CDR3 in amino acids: CASSPLWGGEGKLFF.

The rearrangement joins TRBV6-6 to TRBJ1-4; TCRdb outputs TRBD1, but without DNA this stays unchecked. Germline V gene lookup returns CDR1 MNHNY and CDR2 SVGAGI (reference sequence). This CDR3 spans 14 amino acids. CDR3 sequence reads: CASSPPRGNEKLFF.

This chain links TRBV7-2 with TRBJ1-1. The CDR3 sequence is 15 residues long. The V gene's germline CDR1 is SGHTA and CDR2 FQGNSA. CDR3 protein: CASSLEPTGSTEAFF. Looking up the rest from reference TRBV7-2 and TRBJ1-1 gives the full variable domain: GAGVSQSPSNKVTEKGKDVELRCDPISGHTALYWYRQSLGQGLEFLIYFQGNSAPDKSGLPSDRFSAERTGGSVSTLTIQRTQQEDSAVYLCASSLEPTGSTEAFFGQGTRLTVV.

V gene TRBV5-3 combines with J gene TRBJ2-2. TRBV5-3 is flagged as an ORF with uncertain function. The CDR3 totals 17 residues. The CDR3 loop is CARSLGFSQEFTGELFF.

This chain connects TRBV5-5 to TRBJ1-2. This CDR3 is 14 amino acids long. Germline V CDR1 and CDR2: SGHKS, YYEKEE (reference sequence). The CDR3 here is CASSLAIDYYGYTF.

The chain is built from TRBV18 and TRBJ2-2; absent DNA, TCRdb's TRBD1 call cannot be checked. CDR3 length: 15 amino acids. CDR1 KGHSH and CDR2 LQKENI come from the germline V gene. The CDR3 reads CASSSGQGGIGELFF. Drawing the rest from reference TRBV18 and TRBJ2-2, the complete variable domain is NAGVMQNPRHLVRRRGQEARLRCSPMKGHSHVYWYRQLPEEGLKFMVYLQKENIIDESGMPKERFSAEFPKEGPSILRIQQVVRGDSAAYFCASSSGQGGIGELFFGEGSRLTVL.

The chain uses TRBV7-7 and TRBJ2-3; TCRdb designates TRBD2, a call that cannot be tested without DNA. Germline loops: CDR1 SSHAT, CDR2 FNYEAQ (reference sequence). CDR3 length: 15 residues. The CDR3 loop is CASSLGAEGTNTQYF.

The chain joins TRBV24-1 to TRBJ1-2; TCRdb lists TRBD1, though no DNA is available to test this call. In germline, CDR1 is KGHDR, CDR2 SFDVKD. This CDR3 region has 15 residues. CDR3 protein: CATSGNQGADYGYTF.

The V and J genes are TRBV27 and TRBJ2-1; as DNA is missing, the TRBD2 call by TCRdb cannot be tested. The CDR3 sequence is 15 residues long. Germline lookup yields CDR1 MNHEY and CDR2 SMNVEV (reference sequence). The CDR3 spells CASSQLAGVYNEQFF.

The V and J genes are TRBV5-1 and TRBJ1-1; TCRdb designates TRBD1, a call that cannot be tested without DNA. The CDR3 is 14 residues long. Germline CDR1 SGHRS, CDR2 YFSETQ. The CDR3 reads CASSLGDRGGEAFF. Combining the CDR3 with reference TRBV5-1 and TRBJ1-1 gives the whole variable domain KAGVTQTPRYLIKTRGQQVTLSCSPISGHRSVSWYQQTPGQGLQFLFEYFSETQRNKGNFPGRFSGRQFSNSRSEMNVSTLELGDSALYLCASSLGDRGGEAFFGQGTRLTVV.

The CDR3 region is CASSLLPGANTGELFF. The V call is TRBV7-3, the J call TRBJ2-2; TCRdb selects TRBD1, and the lack of DNA leaves this call unchecked. The CDR3 contains 16 residues. Germline V gene data show CDR1 as SGHTA and CDR2 as FQGTGA.

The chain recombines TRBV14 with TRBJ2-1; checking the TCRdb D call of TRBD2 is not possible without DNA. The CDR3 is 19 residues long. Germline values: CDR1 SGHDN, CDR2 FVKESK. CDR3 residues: CASSPIGGRAGTTGNEQFF.

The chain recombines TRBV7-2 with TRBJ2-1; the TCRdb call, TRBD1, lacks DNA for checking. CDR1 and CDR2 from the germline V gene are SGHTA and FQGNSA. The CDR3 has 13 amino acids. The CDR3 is CASSNVLRNEQFF.

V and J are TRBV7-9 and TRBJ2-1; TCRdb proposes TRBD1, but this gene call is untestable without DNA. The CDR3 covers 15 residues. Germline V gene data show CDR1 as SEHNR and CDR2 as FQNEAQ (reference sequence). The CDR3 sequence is CASSFSGSVYNEQFF.

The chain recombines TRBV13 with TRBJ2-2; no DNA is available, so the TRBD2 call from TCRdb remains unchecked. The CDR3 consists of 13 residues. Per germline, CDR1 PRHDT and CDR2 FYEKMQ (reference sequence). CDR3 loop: CASSLTLSGELFF. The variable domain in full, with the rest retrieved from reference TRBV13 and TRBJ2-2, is AAGVIQSPRHLIKEKRETATLKCYPIPRHDTVYWYQQGPGQDPQFLISFYEKMQSDKGSIPDRFSAQQFSDYHSELNMSSLELGDSALYFCASSLTLSGELFFGEGSRLTVL.

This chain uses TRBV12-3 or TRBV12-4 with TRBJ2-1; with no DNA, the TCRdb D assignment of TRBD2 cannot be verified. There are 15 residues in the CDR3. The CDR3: CASSSGLAGVGEQFF.

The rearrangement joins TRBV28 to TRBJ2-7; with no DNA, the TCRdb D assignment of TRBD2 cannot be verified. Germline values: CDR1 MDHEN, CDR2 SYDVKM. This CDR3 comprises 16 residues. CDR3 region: CASSFMSGASSYEQYF.

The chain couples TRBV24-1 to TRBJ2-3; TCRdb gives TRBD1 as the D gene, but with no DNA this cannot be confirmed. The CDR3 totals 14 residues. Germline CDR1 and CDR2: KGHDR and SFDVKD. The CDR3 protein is CATSDPRVADTQYF.

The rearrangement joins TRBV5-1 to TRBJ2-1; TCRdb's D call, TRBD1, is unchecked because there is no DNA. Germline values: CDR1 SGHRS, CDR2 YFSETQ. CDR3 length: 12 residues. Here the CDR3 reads CASMDRAIEQFF.

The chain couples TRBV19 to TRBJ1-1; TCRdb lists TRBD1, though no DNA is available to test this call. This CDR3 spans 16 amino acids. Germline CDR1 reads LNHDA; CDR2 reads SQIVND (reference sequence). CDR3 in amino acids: CASSMIGTGGFFSAFF.